This TCR beta chain comes out of a study of blood T cell repertoires in COVID-19. Overall study: The samples span acute and convalescent COVID-19 from the United States, Italy and Spain.

The assay was immunoSEQ multiplex PCR, and TCRdb's table has in-frame clones only and misses some. The profile shows about 89,000 clones, 80% of them singletons. Germline V gene lookup returns CDR1 MNHEY and CDR2 SMNVEV (reference sequence). Between the trimmed V and J ends, which lost 3 bases and 7 bases, there was a span of 13 bases. The CDR3 length is 15 residues. The sample taken for sequencing was peripheral blood. This chain joins TRBV27 and TRBJ1-6; D is undetermined. The clonotype comes from a woman of 80 years or more with acute or convalescent COVID-19. This CDR3 is CASSFLRRLNSPLHF. The CDR3 DNA reads TGTGCCAGCAGTTTTCTCCGGAGGTTGAATTCACCCCTCCACTTT.